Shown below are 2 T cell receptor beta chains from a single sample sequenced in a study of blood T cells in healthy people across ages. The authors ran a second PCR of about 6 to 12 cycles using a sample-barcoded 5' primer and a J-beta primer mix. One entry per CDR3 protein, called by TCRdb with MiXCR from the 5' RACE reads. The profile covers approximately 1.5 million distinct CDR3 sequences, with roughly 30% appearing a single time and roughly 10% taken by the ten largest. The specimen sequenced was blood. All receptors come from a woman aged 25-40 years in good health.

CDR3 nucleotides: TGTGCCAGCACCCAGTGGGAGACTAGCGGGAGGGCCAGGGCAGATACGCAGTATTTT. Protein product: CASTQWETSGRARADTQYF. The V and J genes are TRBV6-1 and TRBJ2-3; TRBD2 matches 14 bases. Germline values: CDR1 MNHNS, CDR2 SASEGT. CDR3 size: 19 residues. The ends lost 7 bases at V and 4 bases at J; junction bases unmatched: 16.

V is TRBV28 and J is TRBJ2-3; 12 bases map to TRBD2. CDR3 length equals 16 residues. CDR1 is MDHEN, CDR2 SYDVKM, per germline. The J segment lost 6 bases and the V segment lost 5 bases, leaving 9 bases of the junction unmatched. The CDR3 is CASSPSGRAFADTQYF. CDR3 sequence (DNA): TGTGCCAGCAGTCCTAGCGGGAGGGCCTTTGCGGATACGCAGTATTTT.